This TCR beta chain came from a study of cytomegalovirus exposure and HLA in healthy donors. The CDR3 loop spans 13 amino acids. Per germline, CDR1 SGHAT and CDR2 FQNNGV. Study-wide results and caveats: In vitro assays verified that three CMV-associated chains recognized CMV antigens specifically. For TCR beta chains, V- and J-gene trimming was later linked to a missense DCLRE1C variant. Some public TCRs appeared in many individuals, while most sequences were rare.

With respect to this clone: Its target is not known.

Primers included in the PCR were 60 Vbeta and 13 Jbeta primers. Assay used: immunoSEQ multiplex PCR; TCRdb lists only in-frame clones, some missing. The table lists approximately 150,000 clones, roughly 65% of them singletons. The TCR was taken from a woman aged 18-29 years in good health and CMV-seropositive. Specimen: PBMCs. The chain couples TRBV11-2 to TRBJ2-5; D is unclear. The end of the DNA is better explained by TRBJ2-7, so the J call may be wrong. The CDR3 spells CASSSTKFYEQYF. The CDR3 nucleotides read TGTGCCAGCAGCTCCACTAAGTTCTACGAGCAGTACTTC.